The rows below give T cell receptor beta chains drawn from one sample of a study of blood T cells in healthy people across ages. TCRdb independently ran MiXCR on the 5' RACE reads; one entry per CDR3 protein. The sample contains 730,000 or so distinct CDR3 sequences, 35% to 45% of which appear only once. The specimen was blood. These receptors all come from a woman aged 55-69 years in good health. The CDR3 runs from the conserved cysteine through the conserved F or W. Some rows mark clone size as missing; the rest say once, few, many or name a class of expanded clone.

TRBV13	-	TRBJ1-1	CASSTTGSSEAFF
TRBV20-1	-	TRBJ2-1	CSARTSGRLTEQFF
TRBV7-2	few	TRBJ2-5	CASSKDRGRQETQYF
TRBV6-6	many	TRBJ2-7	CASSPGTTNEQYF
TRBV7-2	-	TRBJ1-1	CASSFYRGSSEAFF
TRBV5-6	-	TRBJ2-1	CASSLELMQDPYNEQFF
TRBV14	-	-	CAGSQMTGVDEQYF
TRBV3-1	-	TRBJ2-1	CAGSGLDRANEQFF
TRBV5-6	many	TRBJ2-1	CASSSSFSGGPQFF
TRBV6-2/TRBV6-3	-	TRBJ2-1	CASSRLGLSHLYSYNEQFF
TRBV7-9	-	TRBJ1-2	CASSLSFSGYTF
TRBV7-9	many	TRBJ2-7	CASSYLTSGYEQYF
TRBV3-1	-	TRBJ1-5	CASSQGPTGKEHF
TRBV7-2	once	TRBJ2-3	CASSLGARQTSTDTQYF
TRBV5-8	-	TRBJ2-7	CASSFNSWATRKQYF
TRBV20-1	few	TRBJ2-7	CSATRPGYYEQYF
TRBV5-6	-	TRBJ2-3	CASGSLLAGDLTDTQYF
TRBV20-1	many	TRBJ2-7	CSASFRVSYEQYF
TRBV9	-	TRBJ2-1	CTSSAHSGTSGGNEQFF
TRBV29-1	-	TRBJ2-6	CSVSLRSGANVLTF
TRBV9	-	TRBJ2-5	CASSVGLPLQETQYF
TRBV5-1	few	TRBJ2-3	CATMAAGIKTDTQYF
TRBV6-5	few	TRBJ1-2	CASSYAAGGYGYTF
TRBV3-1	few	TRBJ2-3	CASSYTGGGTDTQYF
TRBV20-1	-	TRBJ2-7	CSASRDTEYF
TRBV6-6	-	TRBJ2-3	CASSYWTASTDTQYF
TRBV11-3	-	TRBJ2-3	CASSLGEDAQYF
TRBV7-9	-	TRBJ2-7	CASSPGLAGVGSYEQYF
TRBV25-1	-	TRBJ2-5	CASSELRWRGSYQETQYF
TRBV12-3/TRBV12-4	-	TRBJ2-3	CASSLTAYTDTQYF
TRBV5-1	-	TRBJ1-2	CASSLDTGGGGYTF